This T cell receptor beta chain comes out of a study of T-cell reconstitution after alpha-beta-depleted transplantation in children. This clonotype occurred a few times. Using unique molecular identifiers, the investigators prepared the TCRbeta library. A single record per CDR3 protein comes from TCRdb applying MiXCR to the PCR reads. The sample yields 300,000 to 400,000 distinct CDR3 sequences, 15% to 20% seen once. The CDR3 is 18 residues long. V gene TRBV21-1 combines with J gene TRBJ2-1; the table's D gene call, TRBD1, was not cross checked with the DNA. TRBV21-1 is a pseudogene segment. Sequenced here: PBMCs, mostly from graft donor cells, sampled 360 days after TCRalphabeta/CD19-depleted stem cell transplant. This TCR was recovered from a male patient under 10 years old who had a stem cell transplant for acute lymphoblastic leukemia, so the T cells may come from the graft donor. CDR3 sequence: CASSSPAGQGSSYNEQFF. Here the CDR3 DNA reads TGTGCCAGCAGCTCCCCCGCAGGACAGGGCAGCTCCTACAATGAGCAGTTCTTC.